This entry features one T cell receptor (beta chain) sequence. Germline values: CDR1 MDHEN, CDR2 SYDVKM. The CDR3 totals 11 residues. V was pared by 3 bases and J by 5 bases, with 4 bases between. This record comes from a study of blood T cell repertoires in COVID-19. Study information: Samples came from the United States, Italy and Spain, spanning acute and convalescent COVID-19. Nucleic acid was either cDNA or gDNA, and it came from T cells, B-cell-depleted T cells, or PBMCs.

Seattle patients were enrolled while actively infected and followed longitudinally. Methods used by the authors: Nucleated cell counts were estimated from reference gene primer amplification. Sequenced by immunoSEQ multiplex PCR; TCRdb stores in-frame clones only, minus some. V and J calls and clone size are copied from that table; D and trimming were computed from the DNA. The table lists fewer than 200,000 clones, approximately 85% of them singletons. This sequence was found in a woman aged 55 to 70 with COVID-19, enrolled during active disease. This sequence joins TRBV28 and TRBJ1-2; unclear D gene. Source material: peripheral blood. Here the CDR3 DNA reads TGTGCCAGCAGTTTCGTTTATGGCTACACCTTC. It specifies CASSFVYGYTF.